One sample yielded the 12 T cell receptor beta chains listed below, sequenced in a study of blood T cells in healthy people across ages. Alongside a J-beta primer mix, a sample-barcoded 5' primer served in a second PCR lasting roughly 7 to 11 cycles. TCRdb passed the 5' RACE reads through MiXCR, listing each CDR3 protein once. Among about 730,000 distinct CDR3 sequences listed, 43% were seen once. Sequenced material: blood. All receptors come from a woman in her sixties or seventies in good health.

The V gene is TRBV7-2, the J gene TRBJ2-1; D gene unclear. CDR3 length: 16 residues. Germline loops: CDR1 SGHTA, CDR2 FQGNSA. The V end lost 4 bases, the J end lost 6 bases, and 19 bases lay between the germline ends. The CDR3 region is CASSSRKAPYSNEQFF. In DNA form, the CDR3 reads TGTGCCAGCAGCTCCCGGAAGGCCCCCTACAGCAATGAGCAGTTCTTC.

This clonotype was seen more than once but under ten times. The J gene is TRBJ1-2, the V gene TRBV18; D not certain. The CDR3 contains 13 residues. The germline gives CDR1 KGHSH, CDR2 LQKENI. With 2 bases removed from V and 0 bases from J, the gap between germline ends came to 4 bases. The CDR3 here is CASSPRANYGYTF. The CDR3 bases are TGTGCCAGCTCACCAAGAGCTAACTATGGCTACACCTTC.

This clonotype has more than one count but fewer than ten. The chain has TRBV5-1 and TRBJ1-2; 7 bases agree with TRBD1. CDR1 is SGHRS, CDR2 YFSETQ, per germline. V was clipped by 4 bases and J by 7 bases; unmatched bases: 13. The CDR3 is 15 amino acids. This CDR3 is CASSTRQGPVSGYTF. In DNA form, the CDR3 reads TGCGCCAGCAGCACCCGACAGGGTCCGGTCTCTGGCTACACCTTC.

This clonotype was counted between two and nine times. The rearrangement uses TRBV20-1 and TRBJ2-1, with 9 bases matching TRBD2. The V gene end was trimmed by 5 bases and the J gene end by 2 bases; junction bases not matched to a gene: 10. Germline V gene data show CDR1 as DFQATT and CDR2 as SNEGSKA (reference sequence). This CDR3 has 16 amino acids. The CDR3 here is CSAPPELAGTYNEQFF. The CDR3 DNA is TGCAGTGCTCCCCCCGAACTAGCGGGCACCTACAATGAGCAGTTCTTC.

This sequence joins TRBV7-2 and TRBJ1-1; D is undetermined. Per the germline V gene, CDR1 is SGHTA and CDR2 is FQGNSA. CDR3 length equals 13 residues. The V and J ends lost 3 bases and 1 base respectively, with 6 bases between them. The CDR3 spells CASSFMGNTEAFF. CDR3 bases: TGTGCCAGCAGCTTTATGGGGAACACTGAAGCTTTCTTT. Looking up the rest from reference TRBV7-2 and TRBJ1-1 gives the full variable domain: GAGVSQSPSNKVTEKGKDVELRCDPISGHTALYWYRQSLGQGLEFLIYFQGNSAPDKSGLPSDRFSAERTGGSVSTLTIQRTQQEDSAVYLCASSFMGNTEAFFGQGTRLTVV.

The chain combines TRBV7-3 with TRBJ2-1; 7 bases match TRBD1. The junction had 5 bases not matched to a gene; V was cut back by 5 bases and J by 1 base. Per the germline V gene, CDR1 is SGHTA and CDR2 is FQGTGA. The CDR3 has 15 residues. The CDR3 DNA reads as TGTGCCAGCAGCGAAGGACAGGTATCCTACAATGAGCAGTTCTTC. It is translated as CASSEGQVSYNEQFF.

There are a few counts of this clonotype. The chain links TRBV7-9 to TRBJ2-5, with D possibly being TRBD2 (7 bases). With 2 bases removed from V and 0 bases from J, the gap between germline ends came to 13 bases. CDR1 is SEHNR, CDR2 FQNEAQ, per germline (reference sequence). The CDR3 runs to 16 residues. This chain's CDR3 is CASSLRGGPHQETQYF. The CDR3 nucleotides are TGTGCCAGCAGCTTAAGGGGGGGGCCTCACCAAGAGACCCAGTACTTC.

As for this clonotype: One end of the junction is discordant with germline, which a read error may explain. This chain links TRBV15 with TRBJ2-7, with D unclear. CDR3 length: 15 residues. Germline CDR1 and CDR2: LNHNV and YYDKDF (reference sequence). CDR3 amino acids: CATSGDPGGSYEQYF. The CDR3 DNA is TGTGCCACCAGCGGAGATCCTGGCGGCTCCTACGAGCAGTACTTC.

V is TRBV7-9 and J is TRBJ1-2, with 7 bases identical to TRBD1. V trimming: 5 bases; J trimming: 4 bases; junction bases outside the gene matches: 7. Germline V gene data show CDR1 as SEHNR and CDR2 as FQNEAQ (reference sequence). There are 14 residues in the CDR3. The CDR3 protein is CASSQGQPFYGYTF. The CDR3 nucleotides are TGTGCCAGCAGCCAGGGACAGCCCTTCTATGGCTACACCTTC. Based on the CDR3 plus reference TRBV7-9 and TRBJ1-2, the full variable domain is DTGVSQNPRHKITKRGQNVTFRCDPISEHNRLYWYRQTLGQGPEFLTYFQNEAQLEKSRLLSDRFSAERPKGSFSTLEIQRTEQGDSAMYLCASSQGQPFYGYTFGSGTRLTVV.

This clonotype was picked up a small number of times. V usage is TRBV2 and J usage is TRBJ2-1; 7 nucleotides align to TRBD1. The V gene's germline CDR1 is SNHLY and CDR2 FYNNEI. J gave up 4 bases and V 10 bases, and 7 bases lay outside the gene matches. This CDR3 is 13 amino acids long. The chain's CDR3 is CANSPGQYNEQFF. CDR3 in DNA: TGTGCCAACTCCCCGGGACAGTACAATGAGCAGTTCTTC.

The chain recombines TRBV7-8 with TRBJ2-7; D remains unclear. The V end was cut by 5 bases, the J end by 2 bases, with 13 bases between. CDR3 size: 14 residues. Germline loops: CDR1 SGHVS, CDR2 FQNEAQ. Here the CDR3 reads CASSPPAPTYEQYF. The CDR3 DNA is TGTGCCAGCAGCCCGCCGGCGCCAACCTACGAGCAGTACTTC.

The J gene is TRBJ2-7, the V gene TRBV28; 9 bases align to TRBD2. CDR1 MDHEN and CDR2 SYDVKM come from the germline V gene. The CDR3 totals 12 residues. The CDR3 nucleotides are TGTACCCTTAGCGGGAGTTCCAACGAGCAGTACTTC. This sequence encodes CTLSGSSNEQYF. The full variable domain, rest sourced from reference TRBV28 and TRBJ2-7, is DVKVTQSSRYLVKRTGEKVFLECVQDMDHENMFWYRQDPGLGLRLIYFSYDVKMKEKGDIPEGYSVSREKKERFSLILESASTNQTSMYLCTLSGSSNEQYFGPGTRLTVT.